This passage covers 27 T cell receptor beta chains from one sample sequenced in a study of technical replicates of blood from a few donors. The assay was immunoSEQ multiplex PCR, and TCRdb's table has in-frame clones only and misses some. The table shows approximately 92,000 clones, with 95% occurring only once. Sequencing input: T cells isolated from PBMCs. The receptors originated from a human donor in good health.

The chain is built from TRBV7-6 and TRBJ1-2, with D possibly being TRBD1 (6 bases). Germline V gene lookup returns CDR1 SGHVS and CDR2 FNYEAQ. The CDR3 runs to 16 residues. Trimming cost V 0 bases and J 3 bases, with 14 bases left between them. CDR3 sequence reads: CASSLAPDRGYYGYTF. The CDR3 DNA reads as TGTGCCAGCAGCTTAGCTCCGGACAGAGGGTACTATGGCTACACCTTC.

CDR3 residues: CASSSYTGGRGNEQFF. DNA for the CDR3: TGTGCCAGCAGCTCTTATACAGGGGGCAGGGGCAATGAGCAGTTCTTC. The chain links TRBV7-2 to TRBJ2-1; 9 bases match TRBD1. The germline gives CDR1 SGHTA, CDR2 FQGNSA. V was clipped by 4 bases and J by 6 bases; unmatched bases: 10. The CDR3 extends over 16 amino acids.

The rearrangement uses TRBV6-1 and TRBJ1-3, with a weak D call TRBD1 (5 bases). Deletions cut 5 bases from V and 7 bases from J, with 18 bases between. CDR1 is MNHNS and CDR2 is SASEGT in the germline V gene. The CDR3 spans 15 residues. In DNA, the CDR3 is TGTGCCAGCAGTTCCAGGGAATCCGTCCCCAACACCATATATTTT. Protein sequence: CASSSRESVPNTIYF.

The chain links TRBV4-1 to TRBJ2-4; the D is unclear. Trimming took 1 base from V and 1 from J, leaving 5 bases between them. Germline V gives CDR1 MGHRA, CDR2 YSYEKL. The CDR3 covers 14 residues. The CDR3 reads CASSQGAAKNIQYF. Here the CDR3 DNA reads TGCGCCAGCAGCCAAGGAGCGGCCAAAAACATTCAGTACTTC.

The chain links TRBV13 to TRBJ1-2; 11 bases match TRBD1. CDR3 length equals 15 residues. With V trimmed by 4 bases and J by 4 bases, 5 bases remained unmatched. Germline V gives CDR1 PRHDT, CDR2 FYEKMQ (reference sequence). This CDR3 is CASSSRTGGPYGYTF. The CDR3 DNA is TGTGCCAGCAGCTCTAGGACAGGGGGCCCCTATGGCTACACCTTC.

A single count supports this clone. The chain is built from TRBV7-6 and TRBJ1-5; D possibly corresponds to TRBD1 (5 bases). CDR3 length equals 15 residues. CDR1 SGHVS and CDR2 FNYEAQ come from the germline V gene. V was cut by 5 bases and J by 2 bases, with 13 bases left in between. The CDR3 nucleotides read TGTGCCAGCAGCCCCACCGTGACAGGCAATCAGCCCCAGCATTTT. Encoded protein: CASSPTVTGNQPQHF.

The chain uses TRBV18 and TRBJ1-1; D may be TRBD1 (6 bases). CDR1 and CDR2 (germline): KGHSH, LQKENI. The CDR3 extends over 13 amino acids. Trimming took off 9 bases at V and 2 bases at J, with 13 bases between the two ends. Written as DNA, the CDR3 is TGTGCCAGTCTCGGACAGCCCAACACTGAAGCTTTCTTT. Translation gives CASLGQPNTEAFF.

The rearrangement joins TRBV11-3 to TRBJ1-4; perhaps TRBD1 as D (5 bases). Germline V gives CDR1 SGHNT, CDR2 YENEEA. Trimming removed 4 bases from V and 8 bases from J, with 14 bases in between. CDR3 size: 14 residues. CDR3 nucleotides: TGTGCCAGCAGCTCCAAAAGGGGTGGAGAAAAACTGTTTTTT. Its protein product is CASSSKRGGEKLFF.

CDR3 coding DNA: TGTGCCAGCAGCTTACTACTAGCGGGAGAAAATGAGCAGTTCTTC. Translated: CASSLLLAGENEQFF. The V gene is TRBV11-2, the J gene TRBJ2-1, with 11 bases fitting TRBD2. In germline, CDR1 is SGHAT, CDR2 FQNNGV. The CDR3 sequence is 15 residues long. V shed 2 bases and J 7 bases; nucleotides not matched to a gene: 4.

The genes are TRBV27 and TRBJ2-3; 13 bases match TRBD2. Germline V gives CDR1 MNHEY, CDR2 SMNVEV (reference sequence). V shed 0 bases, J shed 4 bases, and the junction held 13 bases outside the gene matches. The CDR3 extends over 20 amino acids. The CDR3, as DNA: TGTGCCAGCAGTTTATCGCATTTAAGACTAGCGGGAGGCGGGTCAGATACGCAGTATTTT. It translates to CASSLSHLRLAGGGSDTQYF.

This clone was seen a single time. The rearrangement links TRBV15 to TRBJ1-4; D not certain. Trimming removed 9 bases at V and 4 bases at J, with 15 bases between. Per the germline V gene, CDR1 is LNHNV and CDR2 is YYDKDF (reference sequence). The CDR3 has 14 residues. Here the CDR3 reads CATSKDWGNEKLFF. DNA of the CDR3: TGTGCCACAAGTAAGGACTGGGGTAATGAAAAACTGTTTTTT.

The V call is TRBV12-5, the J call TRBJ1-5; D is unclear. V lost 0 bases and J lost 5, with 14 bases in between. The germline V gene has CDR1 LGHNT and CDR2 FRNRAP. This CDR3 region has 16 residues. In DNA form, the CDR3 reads TGTGCTAGTGGTTTGGTAATAAAAGGGAGGGATCAGCCCCAGCATTTT. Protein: CASGLVIKGRDQPQHF.

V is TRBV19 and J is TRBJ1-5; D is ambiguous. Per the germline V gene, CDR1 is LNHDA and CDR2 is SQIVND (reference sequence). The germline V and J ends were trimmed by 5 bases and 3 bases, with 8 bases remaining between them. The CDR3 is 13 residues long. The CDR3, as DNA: TGTGCCAGTAGTCTCCGGTACAATCAGCCCCAGCATTTT. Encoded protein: CASSLRYNQPQHF.

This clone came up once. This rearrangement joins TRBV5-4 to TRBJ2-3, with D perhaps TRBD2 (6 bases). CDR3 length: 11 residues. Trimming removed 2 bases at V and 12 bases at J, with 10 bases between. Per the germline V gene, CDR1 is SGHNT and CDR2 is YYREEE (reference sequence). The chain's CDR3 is CASSFGTGQYF. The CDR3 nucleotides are TGTGCCAGCAGCTTCGGGACTGGCCAGTATTTT. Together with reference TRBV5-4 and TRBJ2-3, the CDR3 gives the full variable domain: ETGVTQSPTHLIKTRGQQVTLRCSSQSGHNTVSWYQQALGQGPQFIFQYYREEENGRGNFPPRFSGLQFPNYSSELNVNALELDDSALYLCASSFGTGQYFGPGTRLTVL.

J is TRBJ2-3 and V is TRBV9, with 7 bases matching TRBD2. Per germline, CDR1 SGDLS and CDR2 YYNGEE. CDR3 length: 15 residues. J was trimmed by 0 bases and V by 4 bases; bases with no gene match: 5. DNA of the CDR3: TGTGCCAGCAGCCCGAGCGGGGCGAGCACAGATACGCAGTATTTT. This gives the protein CASSPSGASTDTQYF.

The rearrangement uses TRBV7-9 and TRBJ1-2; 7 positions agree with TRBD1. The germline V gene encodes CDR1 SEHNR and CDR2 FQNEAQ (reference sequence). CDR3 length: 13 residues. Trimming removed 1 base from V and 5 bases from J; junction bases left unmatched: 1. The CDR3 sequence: CASSLVGQYGYTF. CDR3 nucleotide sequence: TGTGCCAGCAGCTTAGTGGGACAGTATGGCTACACCTTC. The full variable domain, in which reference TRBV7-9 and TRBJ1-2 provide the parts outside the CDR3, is DTGVSQNPRHKITKRGQNVTFRCDPISEHNRLYWYRQTLGQGPEFLTYFQNEAQLEKSRLLSDRFSAERPKGSFSTLEIQRTEQGDSAMYLCASSLVGQYGYTFGSGTRLTVV.

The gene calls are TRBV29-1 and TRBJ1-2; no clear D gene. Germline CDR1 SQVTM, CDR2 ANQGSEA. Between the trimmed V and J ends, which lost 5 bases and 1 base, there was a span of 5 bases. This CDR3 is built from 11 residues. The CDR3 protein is CSVSGNYGYTF. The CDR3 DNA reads TGCAGCGTTTCGGGTAACTATGGCTACACCTTC.

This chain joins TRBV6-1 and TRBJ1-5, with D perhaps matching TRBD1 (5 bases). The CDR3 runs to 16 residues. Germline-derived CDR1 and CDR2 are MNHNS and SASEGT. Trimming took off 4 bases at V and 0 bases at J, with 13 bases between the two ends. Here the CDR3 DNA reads TGTGCCAGCAGTGCCTCCAGGGACTTTAGCAATCAGCCCCAGCATTTT. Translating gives CASSASRDFSNQPQHF.

The CDR3 reads CASSEGTGMVNEQFF. As DNA, the CDR3 is TGCGCCAGCAGCGAAGGGACAGGTATGGTCAATGAGCAGTTCTTC. The V and J genes are TRBV5-1 and TRBJ2-1; TRBD1 matches 8 bases. The trim removed 4 bases at V and 6 bases at J, leaving 9 bases unmatched. The germline V gene encodes CDR1 SGHRS and CDR2 YFSETQ. The CDR3 has 15 amino acids.

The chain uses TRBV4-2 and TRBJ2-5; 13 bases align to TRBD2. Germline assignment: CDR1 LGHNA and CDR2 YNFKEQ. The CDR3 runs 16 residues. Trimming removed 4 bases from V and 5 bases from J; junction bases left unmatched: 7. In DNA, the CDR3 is TGTGCCAGCAGCCGAGGCACTAGCGGGAGGGGGGAGACCCAGTACTTC. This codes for CASSRGTSGRGETQYF.

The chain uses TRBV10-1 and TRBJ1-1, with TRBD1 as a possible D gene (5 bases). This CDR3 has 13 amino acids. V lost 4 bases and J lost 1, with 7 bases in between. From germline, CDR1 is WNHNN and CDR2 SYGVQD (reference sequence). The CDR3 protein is CASSVGGNTEAFF. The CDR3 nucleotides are TGCGCCAGCAGTGTCGGGGGGAACACTGAAGCTTTCTTT.

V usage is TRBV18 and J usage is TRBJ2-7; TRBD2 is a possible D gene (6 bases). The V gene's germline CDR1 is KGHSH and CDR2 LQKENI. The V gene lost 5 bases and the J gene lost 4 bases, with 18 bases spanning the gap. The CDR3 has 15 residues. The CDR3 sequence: CASSKPQEGSYEQYF. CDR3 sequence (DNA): TGTGCCAGCTCAAAACCCCAGGAGGGAAGTTACGAGCAGTACTTC. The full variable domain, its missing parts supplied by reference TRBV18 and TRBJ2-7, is NAGVMQNPRHLVRRRGQEARLRCSPMKGHSHVYWYRQLPEEGLKFMVYLQKENIIDESGMPKERFSAEFPKEGPSILRIQQVVRGDSAAYFCASSKPQEGSYEQYFGPGTRLTVT.

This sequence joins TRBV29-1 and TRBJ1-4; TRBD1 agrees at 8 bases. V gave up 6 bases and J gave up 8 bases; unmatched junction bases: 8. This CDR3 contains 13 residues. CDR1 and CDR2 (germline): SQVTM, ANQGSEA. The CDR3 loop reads CSVMTGEEEKLFF. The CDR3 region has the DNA TGCAGCGTCATGACAGGGGAGGAGGAAAAACTGTTTTTT.

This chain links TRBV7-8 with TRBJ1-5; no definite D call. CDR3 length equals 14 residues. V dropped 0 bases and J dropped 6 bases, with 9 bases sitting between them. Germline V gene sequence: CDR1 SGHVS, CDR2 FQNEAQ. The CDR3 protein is CASSLARETQPQHF. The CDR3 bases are TGTGCCAGCAGCTTAGCGCGGGAGACTCAGCCCCAGCATTTT.

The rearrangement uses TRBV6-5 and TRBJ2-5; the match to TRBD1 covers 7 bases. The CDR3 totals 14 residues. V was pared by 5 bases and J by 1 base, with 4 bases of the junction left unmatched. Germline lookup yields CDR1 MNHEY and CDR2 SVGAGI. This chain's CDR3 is CASSHDRVQETQYF. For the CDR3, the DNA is TGTGCCAGCAGTCATGACAGGGTCCAAGAGACCCAGTACTTC.

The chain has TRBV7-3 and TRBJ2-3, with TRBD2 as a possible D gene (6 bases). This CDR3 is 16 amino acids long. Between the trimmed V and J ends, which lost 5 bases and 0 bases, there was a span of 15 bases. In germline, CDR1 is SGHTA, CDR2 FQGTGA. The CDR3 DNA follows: TGTGCCAGCAGCGACCGGGGGTCCTCTAGCACAGATACGCAGTATTTT. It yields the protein CASSDRGSSSTDTQYF.

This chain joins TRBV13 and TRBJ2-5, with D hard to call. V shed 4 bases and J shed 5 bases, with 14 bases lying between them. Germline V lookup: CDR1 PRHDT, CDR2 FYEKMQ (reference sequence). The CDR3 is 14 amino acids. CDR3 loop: CASSSSTHSETQYF. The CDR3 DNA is TGTGCCAGCAGCTCCTCGACTCACTCGGAGACCCAGTACTTC.